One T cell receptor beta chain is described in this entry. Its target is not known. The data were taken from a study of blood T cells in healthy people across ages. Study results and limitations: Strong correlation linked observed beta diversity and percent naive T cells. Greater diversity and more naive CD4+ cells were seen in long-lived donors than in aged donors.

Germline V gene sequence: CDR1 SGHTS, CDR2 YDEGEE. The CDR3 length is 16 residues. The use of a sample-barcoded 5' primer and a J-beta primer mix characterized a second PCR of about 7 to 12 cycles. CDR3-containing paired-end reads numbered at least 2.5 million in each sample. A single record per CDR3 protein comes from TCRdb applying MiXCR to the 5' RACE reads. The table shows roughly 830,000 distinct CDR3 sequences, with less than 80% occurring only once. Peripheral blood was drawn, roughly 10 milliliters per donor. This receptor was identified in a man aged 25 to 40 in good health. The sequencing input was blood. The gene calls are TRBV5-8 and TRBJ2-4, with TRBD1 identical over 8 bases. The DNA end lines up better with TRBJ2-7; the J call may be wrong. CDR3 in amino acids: CASSLSYTGGSGEQYF. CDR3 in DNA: TGTGCCAGCAGCCTATCATACACAGGGGGTAGCGGCGAGCAGTACTTC.